A selection of T cell receptor beta chains follows, all from one sample in a study of blood T cells in healthy people across ages. TCRdb independently ran MiXCR on the 5' RACE reads; one entry per CDR3 protein. Counted here are about 1,500,000 distinct CDR3 sequences, 28% occurring once; the ten biggest clones make up 7.7%. The sample was blood. The receptor set was obtained from a woman aged 25 to 39 in good health. The CDR3 runs from the conserved cysteine through the conserved F or W.

v_call cdr3_aa
TRBV5-1 CASSSGTGWQEKLFF
TRBV24-1 CATRDSLYNEQFF
TRBV2 CASTLVAETQYF
TRBV5-1 CASSSAIDIYGYTF
TRBV28 CASGRNNEQFF
TRBV4-1 CASSQETQGGFYGYTF
TRBV28 CASSSPGTGGNEQYF
TRBV5-5 CASSSTWGPEKLFF
TRBV20-1 CSAGEIGESQPQHF
TRBV28 CASRARQGGYGYTF
TRBV24-1 CATSEYSTLSTYNEQYF
TRBV20-1 CSAALQGGAGYTF
TRBV4-1 CASSQGQGTIKETQYF
TRBV12-5 CASGFPRTSGFPDEQFF
TRBV30 CAWRAPGTSGRSSYEQYF
TRBV5-5 CASSLDARQETQYF
TRBV7-9 CASSLASPGAGETQYF
TRBV11-1 CASSLETGDETQYF
TRBV2 CASRGRETGANVLTF
TRBV5-1 CASSFSESYGYTF
TRBV28 CASRGYRRYEQYF
TRBV12-3/TRBV12-4 CASSLGLGLEKLFF
TRBV7-2 CAISGLSGSGFGGELFF
TRBV6-6 CANRPGGIQDTIYF
TRBV4-1 CASSGASGTYNEQFF
TRBV21-1 CASSKVREGYYEQYF
TRBV21-1 CASSKWGRTRNTYEQYF
TRBV7-2 CASSLGQGYSNQPQHF
TRBV10-3 CAISEGGTSGHEQYF
TRBV2 CASSPRSDYEQYF
TRBV20-1 CSARPMDASSYNSPLHF
TRBV11-2 CASSLADSSYNEQFF
TRBV20-1 CSAGEGHNEQFF
TRBV20-1 CSATGVTDTQYF
TRBV29-1 CSPDRVIAEAFF
TRBV5-1 CASSSQPIAGGNEQFF
TRBV12-3/TRBV12-4 CASSSGPTSSYEQYF
TRBV20-1 CSARTAGLAGWSSYNEQFF
TRBV30 CAWSVLVESSPLHF
TRBV7-2 CASSLVGSAAKNIQYF
TRBV6-5 CASRLGWMDYGYTF
TRBV6-2/TRBV6-3 CASSLRDSDIQYF
TRBV5-1 CASTFRESAQYF
TRBV29-1 CSADTGSSGANVLTF
TRBV2 CASPAGAGWDEQFF
TRBV5-1 CASSFEGRPHEQYF
TRBV5-1 CASSLVGGLNTEAFF
TRBV7-2 CASSYQPTSGMYEQYF
TRBV7-2 CASGQFFPGIYEQYF
TRBV5-1 CASSLALVSQNYGYTF
TRBV6-1 CASRGTTGDDGYTF
TRBV20-1 CSAKTGPGDTQYF
TRBV7-2 CASSLASQGPNYEQYF
TRBV20-1 CSARNLAGGPYEQYF
TRBV30 CAWAGLTLYDEQFF